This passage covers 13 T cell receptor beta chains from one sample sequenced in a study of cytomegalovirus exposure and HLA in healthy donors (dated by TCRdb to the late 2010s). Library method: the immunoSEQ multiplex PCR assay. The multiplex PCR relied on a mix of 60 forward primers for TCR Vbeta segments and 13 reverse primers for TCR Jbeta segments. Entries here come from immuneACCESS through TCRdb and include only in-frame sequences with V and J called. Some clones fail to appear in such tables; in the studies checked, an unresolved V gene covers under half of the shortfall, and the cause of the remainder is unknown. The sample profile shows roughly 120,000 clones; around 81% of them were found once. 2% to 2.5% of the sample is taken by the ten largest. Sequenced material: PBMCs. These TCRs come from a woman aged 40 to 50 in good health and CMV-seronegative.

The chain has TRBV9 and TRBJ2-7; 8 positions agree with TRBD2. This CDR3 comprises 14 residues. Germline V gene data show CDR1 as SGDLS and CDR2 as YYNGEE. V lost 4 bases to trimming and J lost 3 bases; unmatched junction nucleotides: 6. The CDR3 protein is CASSPGGGLYEQYF. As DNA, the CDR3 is TGTGCCAGCAGCCCGGGCGGGGGGCTCTACGAGCAGTACTTC.

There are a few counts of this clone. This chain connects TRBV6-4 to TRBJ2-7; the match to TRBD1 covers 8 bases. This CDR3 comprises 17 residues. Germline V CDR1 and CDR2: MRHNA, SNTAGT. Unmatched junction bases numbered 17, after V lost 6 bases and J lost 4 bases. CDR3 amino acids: CASSPFSDRAEYYEQYF. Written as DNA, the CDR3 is TGTGCCAGCAGCCCCTTCTCGGACAGGGCGGAGTATTACGAGCAGTACTTC.

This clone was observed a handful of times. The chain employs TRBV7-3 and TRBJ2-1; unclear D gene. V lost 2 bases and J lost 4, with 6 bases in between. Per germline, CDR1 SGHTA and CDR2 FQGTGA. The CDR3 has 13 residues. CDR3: CASSLYGYNEQFF. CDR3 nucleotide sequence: TGTGCCAGCAGCTTATACGGTTACAATGAGCAGTTCTTC.

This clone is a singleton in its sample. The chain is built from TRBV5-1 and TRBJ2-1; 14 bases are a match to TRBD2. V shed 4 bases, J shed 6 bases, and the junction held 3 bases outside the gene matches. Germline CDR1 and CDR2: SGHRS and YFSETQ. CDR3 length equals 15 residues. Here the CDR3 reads CASSQGLAGVNEQFF. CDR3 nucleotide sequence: TGCGCCAGCAGCCAGGGACTAGCGGGAGTCAATGAGCAGTTCTTC.

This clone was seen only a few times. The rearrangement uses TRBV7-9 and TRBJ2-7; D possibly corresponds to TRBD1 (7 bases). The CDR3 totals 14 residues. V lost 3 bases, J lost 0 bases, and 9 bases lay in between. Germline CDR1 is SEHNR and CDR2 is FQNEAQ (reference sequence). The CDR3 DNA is TGTGCCAGCAGCTTGCGGGACAGCTCCTACGAGCAGTACTTC. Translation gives CASSLRDSSYEQYF.

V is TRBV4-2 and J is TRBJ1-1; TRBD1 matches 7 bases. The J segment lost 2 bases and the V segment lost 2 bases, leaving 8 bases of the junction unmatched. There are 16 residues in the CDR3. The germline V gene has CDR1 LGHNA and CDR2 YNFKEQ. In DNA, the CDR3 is TGTGCCAGCAGCCAAACTCTGACAGGGATTAACACTGAAGCTTTCTTT. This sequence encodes CASSQTLTGINTEAFF.

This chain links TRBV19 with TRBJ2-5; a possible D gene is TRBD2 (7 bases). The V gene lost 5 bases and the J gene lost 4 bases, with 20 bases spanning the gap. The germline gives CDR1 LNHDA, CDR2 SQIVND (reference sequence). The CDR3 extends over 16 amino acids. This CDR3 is CASSSDEGGRGETQYF. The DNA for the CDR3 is TGTGCCAGTAGTTCGGACGAGGGGGGGAGGGGAGAGACCCAGTACTTC.

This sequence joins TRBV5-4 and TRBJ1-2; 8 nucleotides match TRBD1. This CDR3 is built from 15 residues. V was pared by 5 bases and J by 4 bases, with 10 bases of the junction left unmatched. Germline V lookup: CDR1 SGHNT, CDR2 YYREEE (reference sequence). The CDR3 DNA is TGTGCCAGCAGGCCGGACAGGGACGGGACCTATGGCTACACCTTC. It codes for CASRPDRDGTYGYTF.

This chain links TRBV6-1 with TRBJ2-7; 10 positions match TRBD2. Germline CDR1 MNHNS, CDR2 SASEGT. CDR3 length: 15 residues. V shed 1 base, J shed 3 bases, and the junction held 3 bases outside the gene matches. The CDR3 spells CASSEDPSGGYEQYF. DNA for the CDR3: TGTGCCAGCAGTGAAGATCCTAGCGGGGGCTACGAGCAGTACTTC.

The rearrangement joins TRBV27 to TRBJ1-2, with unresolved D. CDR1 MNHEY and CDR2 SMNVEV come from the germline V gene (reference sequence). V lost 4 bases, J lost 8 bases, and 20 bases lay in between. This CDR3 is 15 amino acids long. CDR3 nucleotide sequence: TGTGCCAGCAGTTCCGGGCGAGGGTTAGCTGACGGCTACACCTTC. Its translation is CASSSGRGLADGYTF.

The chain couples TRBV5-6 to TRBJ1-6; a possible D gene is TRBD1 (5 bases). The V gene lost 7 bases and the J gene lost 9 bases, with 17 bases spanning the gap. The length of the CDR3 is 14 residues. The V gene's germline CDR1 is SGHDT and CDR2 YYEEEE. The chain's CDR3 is CASGSGLNSSPLHF. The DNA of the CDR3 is TGTGCCAGCGGGTCGGGACTGAACTCTTCACCCCTCCACTTT.

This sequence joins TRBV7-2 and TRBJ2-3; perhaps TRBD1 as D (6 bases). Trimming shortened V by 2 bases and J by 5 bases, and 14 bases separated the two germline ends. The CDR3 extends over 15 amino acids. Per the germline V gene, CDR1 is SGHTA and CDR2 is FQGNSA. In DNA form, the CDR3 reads TGTGCCAGCAGCTTATCAGGGGTAGCGCAAGATACGCAGTATTTT. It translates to CASSLSGVAQDTQYF.

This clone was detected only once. In DNA form, the CDR3 reads TGTGCCAGCAAAACTACAAACAGGGTCCAAGAGACCCAGTACTTC. Amino acids: CASKTTNRVQETQYF. The chain has TRBV27 and TRBJ2-5, with D possibly TRBD1 on 6 matching bases. Germline V gene data show CDR1 as MNHEY and CDR2 as SMNVEV (reference sequence). Deletions cut 7 bases from V and 1 base from J, with 16 bases between. The CDR3 is 15 residues long.